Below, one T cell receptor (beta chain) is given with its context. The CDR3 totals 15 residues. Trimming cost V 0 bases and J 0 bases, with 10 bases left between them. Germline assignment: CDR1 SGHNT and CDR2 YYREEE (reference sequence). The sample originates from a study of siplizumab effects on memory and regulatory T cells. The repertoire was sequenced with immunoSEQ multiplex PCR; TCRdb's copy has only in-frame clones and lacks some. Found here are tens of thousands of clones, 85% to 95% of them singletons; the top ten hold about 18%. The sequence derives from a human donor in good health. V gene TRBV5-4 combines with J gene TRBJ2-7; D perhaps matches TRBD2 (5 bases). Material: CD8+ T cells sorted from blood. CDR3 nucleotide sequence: TGTGCCAGCAGCTTGGGCCAGCGGAGCTCCTACGAGCAGTACTTC. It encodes CASSLGQRSSYEQYF.